Below are 2 T cell receptor beta chains sequenced from a single sample in a study of T-cell reconstitution after alpha-beta-depleted transplantation in children. Preparation of the TCRbeta library used unique molecular identifiers. TCRdb ran MiXCR on the PCR reads and lists one entry per CDR3 protein. In the table there are almost 250,000 distinct CDR3 sequences, 25% of which are singletons. This material consisted of PBMCs, taken before TCRalphabeta/CD19-depleted stem cell transplant. The receptors come from a girl aged 2-10 years with Fanconi anemia, due to receive a stem cell transplant.

This clonotype has ten or more counts. V gene TRBV29-1 combines with J gene TRBJ2-6; D possibly uses TRBD1 or TRBD2 (6 bases each). The CDR3 totals 15 residues. Germline CDR1 SQVTM, CDR2 ANQGSEA. Trimming pared 6 bases from V and 3 bases from J, leaving 15 bases between. The CDR3 bases are TGCAGCGTGGACGAGGGGGGACTTGGGGCCAACGTCCTGACTTTC. This codes for CSVDEGGLGANVLTF. The entire variable domain, with the rest obtained from reference TRBV29-1 and TRBJ2-6, is as follows: SAVISQKPSRDICQRGTSLTIQCQVDSQVTMMFWYRQQPGQSLTLIATANQGSEATYESGFVIDKFPISRPNLTFSTLTVSNMSPEDSSIYLCSVDEGGLGANVLTFGAGSRLTVL.

The chain recombines TRBV18 with TRBJ2-1; 7 nucleotides match TRBD1. The length of the CDR3 is 16 residues. Germline V gene lookup returns CDR1 KGHSH and CDR2 LQKENI. With V trimmed by 3 bases and J by 1 base, 6 bases remained unmatched. The CDR3 DNA follows: TGTGCCAGCTCACCTATGACAGGGAAGTCCTACAATGAGCAGTTCTTC. Encoded protein: CASSPMTGKSYNEQFF. Together with reference TRBV18 and TRBJ2-1, the CDR3 gives the full variable domain: NAGVMQNPRHLVRRRGQEARLRCSPMKGHSHVYWYRQLPEEGLKFMVYLQKENIIDESGMPKERFSAEFPKEGPSILRIQQVVRGDSAAYFCASSPMTGKSYNEQFFGPGTRLTVL.